The clone carrying this T cell receptor beta chain was seen repeatedly, ten times or more. No antigen is known for it. TCRdb re-called the reads with MiXCR, one entry per CDR3 protein. Of around 750,000 distinct CDR3 sequences in the sample, around a third were seen once. The data are from a study of T cell repertoires in cytomegalovirus infection. Study details: A matching HLA type, together with CMV infection, was signaled by public TCR beta signatures.

J lost 7 bases, V lost 1 base, and 6 bases had no gene match. The CDR3 is made up of 15 amino acids. Germline V CDR1 and CDR2: SGHVS, FQNEAQ. Broader study findings: Pooled public TCR beta family frequency picked out CMV carriers with the relevant HLA.

This receptor was taken from a human donor in good health (CMV status not recorded). Some clones in this sample may be carry-over from other donors' samples. The sample here was cultured CD8+ T cells from PBMCs, taken from culture after CMV antigen stimulation. The rearrangement joins TRBV7-8 to TRBJ1-4, with 7 bases lining up with TRBD1. The CDR3 spells CASSLEGGMGEKLFF. The CDR3 DNA sequence: TGTGCCAGCAGCTTAGAAGGGGGCATGGGTGAAAAACTGTTTTTT.